A single sample is the source of the 3 T cell receptor beta chains below, sequenced in a study of graft-versus-host responses after intestinal transplantation (dated by TCRdb to 2020 to 2022). This sample's time point label indicates: cells obtained before transplantation from donor or recipient. Their target antigens are unknown. Library method: the immunoSEQ multiplex PCR assay. Held by TCRdb, this immuneACCESS table contains in-frame sequences only and omits some clones. Under half of the omission traces to an unresolved V gene where checked; the cause of the rest is unknown. The sample has some 110,000 clones on record, around 94% of them singletons. The leading ten clones occupy 0.2% to 0.25% of the sample. Sequenced here: unstimulated CD4+ T cells sorted from spleen or lymph node cells, sampled before transplant. The receptors derive from a human donor who was the organ donor for an intestinal transplant.

Relative to its sample, this clone is medium-sized. J is TRBJ1-4 and V is TRBV18, with TRBD1 identical over 11 bases. The CDR3 length is 16 residues. J lost 6 bases, V lost 6 bases, and 9 bases had no gene match. The germline V gene has CDR1 KGHSH and CDR2 LQKENI. The chain's CDR3 is CASSPNPGQGDEKLFF. In DNA, the CDR3 is TGTGCCAGCTCGCCCAACCCGGGACAGGGGGATGAAAAACTGTTTTTT.

This chain joins TRBV2 and TRBJ2-2; no clear D. The V gene lost 4 bases and the J gene lost 0 bases, with 24 bases spanning the gap. CDR1 is SNHLY, CDR2 FYNNEI, per germline. This CDR3 comprises 20 residues. Here the CDR3 DNA reads TGTGCCAGCAGTGTGATTTCATCCCTCCGCCGGAGTACGAACACCGGGGAGCTGTTTTTT. It specifies CASSVISSLRRSTNTGELFF.

This clone turned up a few times. The genes are TRBV18 and TRBJ1-5, with D hard to call. Trimming removed 2 bases at V and 3 bases at J, with 5 bases between. Germline V gene data show CDR1 as KGHSH and CDR2 as LQKENI. This CDR3 region has 13 residues. This CDR3 reads CASSPGDNQPQHF. The CDR3 DNA sequence: TGTGCCAGCTCACCAGGGGACAATCAGCCCCAGCATTTT. The entire variable domain, with the rest obtained from reference TRBV18 and TRBJ1-5, is as follows: NAGVMQNPRHLVRRRGQEARLRCSPMKGHSHVYWYRQLPEEGLKFMVYLQKENIIDESGMPKERFSAEFPKEGPSILRIQQVVRGDSAAYFCASSPGDNQPQHFGDGTRLSIL.